This T cell receptor (beta chain) comes out of a study of blood T cell repertoires in COVID-19. CDR3 length: 14 residues. The ends lost 3 bases at V and 4 bases at J; junction bases unmatched: 3. Germline values: CDR1 SGHNT, CDR2 YYREEE (reference sequence). Measured with immunoSEQ multiplex PCR; TCRdb has only the in-frame clones, and not every one. The data hold around 63,000 clones, with 72% observed a single time. The source material was peripheral blood. This sequence was found in a woman in her 70s with COVID-19, enrolled during active disease. V gene TRBV5-4 combines with J gene TRBJ2-5; 10 bases match TRBD2. CDR3 coding DNA: TGTGCCAGCAGCTCGGGACTAGCGAGAGAGACCCAGTACTTC. This gives the protein CASSSGLARETQYF.